The 30 T cell receptor beta chains below were found in one sample sequenced in a study of T-cell reconstitution after alpha-beta-depleted transplantation in children. Unique molecular identifiers were used in preparing the TCRbeta library. TCRdb reprocessed the PCR reads via MiXCR and lists one record per CDR3 protein. The sample holds about 610,000 distinct CDR3 sequences; roughly 10% are singletons and the top ten take about 4.3%. The source material was PBMCs from the stem cell graft donor, sampled from the stem cell graft. The receptors were gathered from a human donor who donated a stem cell graft to a child with acute myeloid leukemia.

The chain couples TRBV7-3 to TRBJ2-2; D unresolved. CDR1 is SGHTA, CDR2 FQGTGA, per germline. The CDR3 loop spans 13 amino acids. V shed 1 base and J shed 6 bases, with 6 bases lying between them. The CDR3 DNA reads as TGTGCCAGCAGCTTAAACTTCCCCGGGGAGCTGTTTTTT. This codes for CASSLNFPGELFF.

This clonotype was observed a few times. The rearrangement links TRBV24-1 to TRBJ2-3; D not certain. The ends were cut back, 4 bases at V and 10 bases at J, with 17 bases in the middle. The germline CDR1 and CDR2 sequences are KGHDR and SFDVKD. This CDR3 comprises 14 residues. The CDR3 spells CATSDPAKSRAQYF. Written as DNA, the CDR3 is TGTGCCACCAGTGACCCGGCGAAATCCCGAGCGCAGTATTTT.

This clonotype has a handful of counts. The CDR3 reads CSARGVPEQFF. The CDR3 DNA is TGCAGTGCTAGAGGAGTTCCTGAGCAGTTCTTC. The V gene is TRBV20-1, the J gene TRBJ2-1; no clear D. Germline CDR1 is DFQATT and CDR2 is SNEGSKA (reference sequence). Trimming shortened V by 1 base and J by 9 bases, and 7 bases separated the two germline ends. The CDR3 loop spans 11 amino acids.

This sequence joins TRBV7-9 and TRBJ2-7, with 10 bases identical to TRBD2. The germline gives CDR1 SEHNR, CDR2 FQNEAQ (reference sequence). With V trimmed by 3 bases and J by 5 bases, 4 bases remained unmatched. The CDR3 has 14 amino acids. CDR3 bases: TGTGCCAGCAGCTTCCTAGCGGGAGTAGACGAGCAGTACTTC. This encodes CASSFLAGVDEQYF.

Concerning this clonotype itself: Mismatch with germline at one junction end may stem from a read error. The V and J genes are TRBV5-1 and TRBJ2-7; 7 bases align to TRBD2. The CDR3 loop spans 15 amino acids. The germline V gene encodes CDR1 SGHRS and CDR2 YFSETQ. CDR3 in amino acids: CASSLGGTLVGEQYF. In DNA form, the CDR3 reads TGCGCCAGCAGTTTGGGGGGGACTCTGGTCGGCGAGCAGTACTTC.

This clonotype was found many times. This rearrangement joins TRBV20-1 to TRBJ1-5; D perhaps matches TRBD1 (5 bases). From germline, CDR1 is DFQATT and CDR2 SNEGSKA (reference sequence). Trimming pared 6 bases from V and 1 base from J, leaving 10 bases between. The CDR3 spans 13 residues. The CDR3 nucleotides read TGCAGTGCGGGGCAGGAGAGCAATCAGCCCCAGCATTTT. Its protein product is CSAGQESNQPQHF.

The table lists this clonotype with a few counts. The gene calls are TRBV12-3 or TRBV12-4 and TRBJ1-1, with a possible D match to TRBD1 (5 bases). V lost 4 bases and J 11 bases, leaving 20 bases between the germline ends. The CDR3 runs to 14 residues. CDR3 sequence (DNA): TGTGCCAGCAGTTCCCCTGGACACACTATCGAGGCTTTCTTT. This translates into CASSSPGHTIEAFF.

This clonotype was counted a few times. The J gene is TRBJ1-1, the V gene TRBV6-5; possible D gene TRBD1, 5 bases. The CDR3 spans 17 residues. Between the trimmed V and J ends, which lost 5 bases and 5 bases, there was a span of 24 bases. CDR1 MNHEY and CDR2 SVGAGI come from the germline V gene. Here the CDR3 reads CASSRSGAEMGWTEAFF. The CDR3 nucleotides are TGTGCCAGCAGTCGCTCCGGGGCCGAGATGGGTTGGACTGAAGCTTTCTTT.

This clonotype showed up many times. V is TRBV5-1 and J is TRBJ2-7; D is undetermined. Germline V CDR1 and CDR2: SGHRS, YFSETQ. CDR3 length: 13 amino acids. Trimming took off 0 bases at V and 3 bases at J, with 7 bases between the two ends. The CDR3 sequence is CASSLEGLYEQYF. Written as DNA, the CDR3 is TGCGCCAGCAGCTTGGAGGGTCTCTACGAGCAGTACTTC.

A remark on this clonotype: The junction differs from germline at one of its ends, possibly a read error. The CDR3 is CASSLAPPQESQYF. DNA of the CDR3: TGCGCCAGCAGCTTGGCCCCCCCGCAAGAGTCCCAGTACTTC. The gene calls are TRBV5-1 and TRBJ2-5, with D unclear. Germline CDR1 and CDR2: SGHRS and YFSETQ. CDR3 size: 14 residues.

This chain connects TRBV20-1 to TRBJ2-5; no reliable D call. Trimming took off 6 bases at V and 5 bases at J, with 22 bases between the two ends. The CDR3 is made up of 15 amino acids. Germline CDR1 reads DFQATT; CDR2 reads SNEGSKA (reference sequence). CDR3 region: CSATPGADKEETQYF. As DNA, the CDR3 is TGCAGTGCCACCCCCGGAGCCGATAAGGAGGAGACCCAGTACTTC.

This clonotype was found a few times. The chain couples TRBV5-5 to TRBJ2-3, with 10 bases identical to TRBD2. V gave up 3 bases and J gave up 2 bases; unmatched junction bases: 9. CDR3 size: 17 residues. Per germline, CDR1 SGHKS and CDR2 YYEKEE (reference sequence). The CDR3 DNA is TGTGCCAGCAGCTCGTCTATAGCGGGAGGCTTCACAGATACGCAGTATTTT. It encodes CASSSSIAGGFTDTQYF.

This chain connects TRBV5-1 to TRBJ2-5; D unresolved. V lost 3 bases, J lost 0 bases, and 12 bases lay in between. Germline CDR1 SGHRS, CDR2 YFSETQ. This CDR3 spans 15 amino acids. The CDR3: CASSSTDPYQETQYF. CDR3 bases: TGCGCCAGCAGCTCGACCGACCCGTACCAAGAGACCCAGTACTTC.

This clonotype was seen many times. J is TRBJ2-2 and V is TRBV28; 10 bases line up with TRBD2. CDR1 and CDR2 from the germline V gene are MDHEN and SYDVKM. This CDR3 has 18 residues. Germline trimming cut 5 bases from V and 4 bases from J; bases unmatched to any gene: 13. In nucleotides, the CDR3 is TGTGCCAGCAGTATACTTCCAGCGGGAGGGAGTGGCACCGGGGAGCTGTTTTTT. Amino acids: CASSILPAGGSGTGELFF. The complete variable domain, with remaining parts taken from reference TRBV28 and TRBJ2-2, reads DVKVTQSSRYLVKRTGEKVFLECVQDMDHENMFWYRQDPGLGLRLIYFSYDVKMKEKGDIPEGYSVSREKKERFSLILESASTNQTSMYLCASSILPAGGSGTGELFFGEGSRLTVL.

Many counts were recorded for this clonotype. The chain links TRBV6-2 or TRBV6-3 to TRBJ2-3; 7 nucleotides align to TRBD2. CDR1 MNHEY and CDR2 SVGEGT come from the germline V gene. The length of the CDR3 is 16 residues. The junction had 4 bases not matched to a gene; V was cut back by 0 bases and J by 1 base. CDR3: CASSYSPGGGTDTQYF. The CDR3 nucleotides read TGTGCCAGCAGTTACTCACCGGGAGGCGGCACAGATACGCAGTATTTT.

This rearrangement joins TRBV5-1 to TRBJ2-7; 10 bases match TRBD2. Trimming took 4 bases from V and 2 from J; bases not matched to a gene: 6. Germline CDR1 and CDR2: SGHRS and YFSETQ. This CDR3 has 15 amino acids. The CDR3, as DNA: TGCGCCAGCAGCGTCCTAGCGGGAGAGGCCTACGAGCAGTACTTC. It translates to CASSVLAGEAYEQYF. Full variable domain (outside the CDR3, taken from reference TRBV5-1 and TRBJ2-7): KAGVTQTPRYLIKTRGQQVTLSCSPISGHRSVSWYQQTPGQGLQFLFEYFSETQRNKGNFPGRFSGRQFSNSRSEMNVSTLELGDSALYLCASSVLAGEAYEQYFGPGTRLTVT.

This clonotype was picked up many times. This rearrangement joins TRBV6-5 to TRBJ2-1; 9 positions agree with TRBD2. Germline CDR1 is MNHEY and CDR2 is SVGAGI. The CDR3 loop spans 16 amino acids. V dropped 0 bases and J dropped 5; count of bases not matched to a gene: 5. CDR3 protein: CASSYSGAGGNNEQFF. In nucleotides, the CDR3 is TGTGCCAGCAGTTACTCTGGAGCGGGAGGTAACAATGAGCAGTTCTTC.

The rearrangement joins TRBV20-1 to TRBJ2-7; 8 nucleotides line up with TRBD2. CDR3 length: 17 amino acids. Losses at the gene ends were 0 bases for V and 4 bases for J; bases not matched to a gene: 14. Per germline, CDR1 DFQATT and CDR2 SNEGSKA (reference sequence). The CDR3 is CSARDWTSTFEVYEQYF. The CDR3 coding sequence is TGCAGTGCTAGAGACTGGACTAGCACCTTTGAGGTTTACGAGCAGTACTTC.

This clonotype was detected a few times. CDR3 protein: CATSDSTGGNQPQHF. CDR3 bases: TGTGCCACCAGTGACTCTACAGGAGGGAATCAGCCCCAGCATTTT. V gene TRBV24-1 combines with J gene TRBJ1-5; maybe TRBD1 (5 bases). Germline-derived CDR1 and CDR2 are KGHDR and SFDVKD. V was pared by 4 bases and J by 4 bases, with 13 bases between. This CDR3 spans 15 amino acids.

The chain uses TRBV29-1 and TRBJ2-2, with D possibly being TRBD1 (6 bases). The CDR3 runs to 13 residues. Germline CDR1 and CDR2: SQVTM and ANQGSEA. Trimming took off 7 bases at V and 7 bases at J, with 16 bases between the two ends. In DNA form, the CDR3 reads TGCAGCGCCCGGACAGCCGTCCGCGGGGAGCTGTTTTTT. Its translation is CSARTAVRGELFF.

In its sample, this clonotype was seen many times. The J gene is TRBJ2-1, the V gene TRBV7-9, with 7 bases lining up with TRBD2. The length of the CDR3 is 14 residues. The V segment lost 5 bases and the J segment 9 bases; nucleotides outside the gene matches: 10. Germline lookup yields CDR1 SEHNR and CDR2 FQNEAQ (reference sequence). For the CDR3, the DNA is TGTGCCAGCAGCAGAGGGGAGGGGCAGGGTGAGCAGTTCTTC. Amino acid sequence: CASSRGEGQGEQFF.

There are many counts of this clonotype. The V call is TRBV12-3 or TRBV12-4, the J call TRBJ2-7, with 7 positions matching TRBD2. The length of the CDR3 is 14 residues. The V segment lost 2 bases and the J segment 1 base; nucleotides outside the gene matches: 2. The CDR3 DNA is TGTGCCAGCAGTTTATCAGCGGGATCCTACGAGCAGTACTTC. It yields the protein CASSLSAGSYEQYF.

The table lists this clonotype with a few counts. The missing conserved phenylalanine or tryptophan at the end of this CDR3 makes a read error likely. Because the CDR3's place on the DNA is in doubt, the DNA is left out and the CDR3 is given as listed by TCRdb. The chain joins TRBV13 to TRBJ1-2; the table's D call of TRBD1 was not tested on the DNA. Counting both end residues, the CDR3 totals 11 amino acids. Per germline, CDR1 PRHDT and CDR2 FYEKMQ (reference sequence). The CDR3 reads CASSLTDFPAM.

The J gene is TRBJ2-5, the V gene TRBV9; D might be TRBD2 (5 bases). The germline CDR1 and CDR2 sequences are SGDLS and YYNGEE. The CDR3 sequence is 14 residues long. Deletions cut 1 base from V and 2 bases from J, with 9 bases between. The chain's CDR3 is CASSVWSGQETQYF. In DNA form, the CDR3 reads TGTGCCAGCAGCGTATGGAGCGGACAAGAGACCCAGTACTTC.

This clonotype was observed many times. The junction departs from the called germline gene at one end, perhaps through a read error. CDR3 protein: CSASNRTTGVF. In nucleotides, the CDR3 is TGCAGTGCTAGTAACAGGACAACCGGGGTCTTC. The rearrangement joins TRBV20-1 to TRBJ2-1, with D perhaps TRBD1 or TRBD2 (5 bases each). The CDR3 contains 11 residues. Germline values: CDR1 DFQATT, CDR2 SNEGSKA (reference sequence).

The rearrangement uses TRBV5-5 and TRBJ2-5; no clear D gene. The CDR3 runs 14 residues. V lost 0 bases and J lost 3, with 9 bases in between. Germline CDR1 and CDR2: SGHKS and YYEKEE (reference sequence). The CDR3: CASSLDYGKETQYF. The CDR3 DNA reads TGTGCCAGCAGCTTGGACTACGGTAAAGAGACCCAGTACTTC.

The table lists this clonotype with a few counts. The chain combines TRBV7-6 with TRBJ2-7; D perhaps matches TRBD2 (6 bases). Germline CDR1 and CDR2: SGHVS and FNYEAQ. This CDR3 has 15 amino acids. Trimming cost V 3 bases and J 0 bases, with 12 bases left between them. CDR3 sequence (DNA): TGTGCCAGCAGCTTGGAGGGCTCCCCCTCCTACGAGCAGTACTTC. Residues: CASSLEGSPSYEQYF.

The gene calls are TRBV7-9 and TRBJ1-1; possibly TRBD1 for D (5 bases). The CDR3 spans 14 residues. CDR1 SEHNR and CDR2 FQNEAQ come from the germline V gene (reference sequence). The germline V and J ends were trimmed by 8 bases and 4 bases, with 17 bases remaining between them. Written as DNA, the CDR3 is TGTGCCAGCGGGGGGGAGGGAACCGGCACTGAAGCTTTCTTT. It yields the protein CASGGEGTGTEAFF.

This chain joins TRBV20-1 and TRBJ1-1; perhaps TRBD1 as D (6 bases). The length of the CDR3 is 14 residues. Trimming removed 6 bases from V and 1 base from J, with 15 bases in between. The germline V gene encodes CDR1 DFQATT and CDR2 SNEGSKA (reference sequence). This CDR3 reads CSAGRSGANTEAFF. CDR3 sequence (DNA): TGCAGTGCGGGCCGTTCAGGGGCGAACACTGAAGCTTTCTTT.

The chain links TRBV4-3 to TRBJ2-7, with D hard to call. The length of the CDR3 is 15 residues. Germline V gene lookup returns CDR1 LGHNA and CDR2 YSLEER. Trimming removed 0 bases at V and 6 bases at J, with 15 bases between. In DNA form, the CDR3 reads TGCGCCAGCAGCCAAGATAGGATCCTTACGGGCGAGCAGTACTTC. Translation: CASSQDRILTGEQYF.